This T cell receptor beta chain was identified in a study of CD8 T cells in Susac syndrome (dated by TCRdb to between 2018 and 2021). General notes on the study: Of the Susac syndrome patients who were sequenced, roughly 6 had clinically active disease and roughly eight were in clinical remission. Whether CD8+ T cell activation and differentiation in Susac syndrome was antigen driven was tested using repertoire sequencing. At the time of blood withdrawal, Susac syndrome patients were either therapy-naive, taking corticosteroids (with some also receiving IVIg), or on IVIg alone. Points the paper makes about the study in general: In the CD4+ T cell repertoire of Susac syndrome patients, clonal expansion was not detected. The TCR sequencing and HLA analysis was acknowledged to have included a relatively small number of individuals.

Peripheral blood CD8+ and CD4+ T cells from healthy donors, Susac syndrome patients and multiple sclerosis patients were profiled by high-throughput TCR beta sequencing. The Susac syndrome patients fulfilled recently defined diagnostic criteria for definite or probable disease. Bulk CD8+ and CD4+ T cells were purified by magnetic negative isolation, while CD8+ TEMRA cells were enriched using FACS. Blood was drawn into EDTA tubes, processed within 24 hours, and PBMCs were isolated by density gradient centrifugation. PBMCs intended for TCR sequencing were cryopreserved in liquid nitrogen and were subsequently thawed in a 37 degrees C water bath. A purity of at least 90% was achieved for sorted or isolated CD4+, CD8+ and CD8+ TEMRA cells. On this clonotype itself: What antigen it recognizes has not been identified. Base qualities are not recorded, but no much larger clone differs from it by a single base.

RNA was extracted using the RNeasy kit, and roughly 0.45 to 1 microgram was reverse transcribed with random hexamers. The immunoSEQ multiplex PCR assay, covering 54 Vbeta and 13 Jbeta segments, was used to amplify TCR beta CDR3 regions. PCR amplification bias was corrected by using a synthetic template baseline for primer optimization and computational correction. The paper's data handling went like this. Reads were assigned to V, D and J genes according to IMGT and analyzed in immunoSEQ Analyzer, with only productive sequences retained. Clonality was computed as one minus Shannon entropy normalized by log2 of the number of productive unique sequences. For each patient and control, public and private clones were evaluated among the 100 most prevalent clones. A clone was defined as Susac-specific if it was absent from the healthy and MS cohorts, from more than 850 published viral clones and from other ImmuneACCESS disease sequences. In TCRdb, the public reads were trimmed at Q25 with fastp and aligned with MiXCR, with productive beta chains retained. One record per CDR3 amino acid sequence lists the most common genes and DNA. Clone size and V and J calls follow TCRdb, not the original study. Recorded for this sample are about 180,000 distinct CDR3 sequences; 85% to 95% of them occurred a single time. The top ten hold roughly 0.12% of the sample.

Spanning cysteine to phenylalanine, the CDR3 consists of 14 amino acids. The CDR3 DNA has 42 bases and is translated from base 1. V drops 0 bases and J drops 5 bases, leaving 6 bases in between. Sequences SGHRS (CDR1) and YFSETQ (CDR2) are obtained from the germline V gene. The chain employs TRBV5-1 and TRBJ1-6; the D gene lacks a confident call. What was sequenced was CD4+ T cells from PBMCs. This sequence originates from a human donor with Susac syndrome. The nucleotide sequence reads TGCGCCAGCAGCTTGGAAGGGAATAATTCACCCCTCCACTTT. It specifies CASSLEGNNSPLHF. With the rest looked up from the reference TRBV5-1 and TRBJ1-6 genes rather than sequenced, the full variable domain is KAGVTQTPRYLIKTRGQQVTLSCSPISGHRSVSWYQQTPGQGLQFLFEYFSETQRNKGNFPGRFSGRQFSNSRSEMNVSTLELGDSALYLCASSLEGNNSPLHFGNGTRLTVT.